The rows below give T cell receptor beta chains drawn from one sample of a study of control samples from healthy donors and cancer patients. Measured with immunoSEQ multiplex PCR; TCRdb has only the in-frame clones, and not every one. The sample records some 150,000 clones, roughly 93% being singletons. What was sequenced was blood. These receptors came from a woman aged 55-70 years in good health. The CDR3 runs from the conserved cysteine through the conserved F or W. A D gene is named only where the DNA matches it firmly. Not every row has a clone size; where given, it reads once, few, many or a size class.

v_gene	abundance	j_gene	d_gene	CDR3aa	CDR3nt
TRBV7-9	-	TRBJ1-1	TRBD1	CASSPRQGAVFDTEAFF	TGTGCCAGCAGCCCGAGGCAGGGGGCAGTTTTTGACACTGAAGCTTTCTTT
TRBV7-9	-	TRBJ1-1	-	CASSLSDLEAFF	TGTGCCAGCAGCTTATCGGACTTGGAAGCTTTCTTT
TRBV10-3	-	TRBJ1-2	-	CAISRQGGLNENYGYTF	TGTGCCATCAGTCGGCAGGGAGGGTTGAATGAAAACTATGGCTACACCTTC
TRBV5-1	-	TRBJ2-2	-	CASSSAGPLSPAGKTGELFF	TGCGCCAGCAGCTCCGCGGGACCGCTAAGCCCCGCGGGAAAAACCGGGGAGCTGTTTTTT
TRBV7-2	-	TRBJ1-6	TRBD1	CASKEGGPVKPLHF	TGTGCCAGCAAAGAAGGGGGCCCGGTTAAACCCCTCCACTTT
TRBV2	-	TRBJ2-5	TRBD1	CASSDGQGLETQYF	TGTGCCAGCAGCGATGGACAGGGGTTAGAGACCCAGTACTTC
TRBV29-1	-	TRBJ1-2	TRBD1	CSVVGTVVDYGYTF	TGCAGCGTGGTGGGGACAGTCGTTGATTATGGCTACACCTTC
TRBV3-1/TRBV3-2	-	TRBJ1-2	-	CASSQPYDKDPDGNNYGYTF	TGTGCCAGCAGCCAACCCTATGACAAAGACCCCGATGGGAATAACTATGGCTACACCTTC
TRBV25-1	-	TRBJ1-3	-	CASSGTAGSSGNTIYF	TGTGCCAGCAGTGGGACAGCTGGAAGCTCTGGAAACACCATATATTTT
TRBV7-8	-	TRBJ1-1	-	CASSRSGRVATEAFF	TGTGCCAGCAGCCGTTCTGGCAGGGTGGCCACTGAAGCTTTCTTT
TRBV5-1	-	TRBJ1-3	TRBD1	CASSQGTGGNTIYF	TGCGCCAGCAGCCAAGGGACAGGCGGGAACACCATATATTTT
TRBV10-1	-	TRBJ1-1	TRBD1	CASSEDRGAEAFF	TGCGCCAGCAGTGAGGACAGGGGTGCTGAAGCTTTCTTT
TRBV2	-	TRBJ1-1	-	CASSSITGGTEAFF	TGTGCCAGCAGCTCCATTACGGGGGGCACTGAAGCTTTCTTT
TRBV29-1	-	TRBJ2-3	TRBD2	CSPKGLAGEGTDTQYF	TGCAGCCCCAAGGGGCTAGCGGGGGAAGGCACAGATACGCAGTATTTT
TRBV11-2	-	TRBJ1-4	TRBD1	CASSVRTGVNEKLFF	TGTGCCAGCAGCGTCCGGACAGGAGTTAATGAAAAACTGTTTTTT
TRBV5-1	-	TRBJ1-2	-	CASSLYVSYGYTF	TGCGCCAGCAGCTTGTACGTTAGCTATGGCTACACCTTC
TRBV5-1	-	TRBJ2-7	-	CASSLDSSNDEQYF	TGCGCCAGCAGCTTGGACAGTTCAAACGACGAGCAGTACTTC
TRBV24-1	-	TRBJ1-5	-	CATSEPGVNQPQHF	TGTGCCACCAGTGAACCGGGAGTTAATCAGCCCCAGCATTTT
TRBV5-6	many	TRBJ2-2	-	CASSLLLGGTGELFF	TGTGCCAGCAGCTTATTACTAGGAGGCACCGGGGAGCTGTTTTTT
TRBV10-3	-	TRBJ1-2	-	CAISETGRGEGYTF	TGTGCCATCAGTGAGACAGGGAGGGGTGAAGGCTACACCTTC
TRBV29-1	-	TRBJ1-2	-	CSVEGEEAGYTF	TGCAGCGTTGAAGGCGAGGAGGCTGGCTACACCTTC
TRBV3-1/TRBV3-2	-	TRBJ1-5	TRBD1	CASSQEIARGLHQPQHF	TGTGCCAGCAGCCAAGAGATAGCCAGGGGGCTCCATCAGCCCCAGCATTTT
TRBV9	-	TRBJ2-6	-	CASSKATVNSGANVLTF	TGTGCCAGCAGCAAGGCGACAGTAAACTCTGGGGCCAACGTCCTGACTTTC
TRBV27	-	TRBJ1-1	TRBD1	CASSLLIRGEAFF	TGTGCCAGCAGTTTACTCATCAGGGGGGAAGCTTTCTTT
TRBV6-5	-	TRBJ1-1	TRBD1	CASSPQGQENTEAFF	TGTGCCAGCAGTCCACAAGGACAGGAGAACACTGAAGCTTTCTTT
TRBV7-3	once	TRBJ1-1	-	CASSFGKRGTTEAFF	TGTGCCAGCAGCTTTGGTAAAAGGGGGACGACTGAAGCTTTCTTT
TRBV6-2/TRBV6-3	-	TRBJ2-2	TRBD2	CASSPLSGGAGTGELFF	TGTGCCAGCAGTCCCCTTAGCGGGGGGGCTGGGACCGGGGAGCTGTTTTTT
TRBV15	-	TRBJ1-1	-	CATSRDRGWTEAFF	TGTGCCACCAGCAGAGATCGGGGGTGGACTGAAGCTTTCTTT
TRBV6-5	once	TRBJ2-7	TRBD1	CASSRIRTGPSEQYF	TGTGCCAGCAGTCGAATCAGGACAGGACCCTCCGAGCAGTACTTC
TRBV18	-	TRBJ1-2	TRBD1	CASSPLGQGMDGYTF	TGTGCCAGCTCACCACTGGGACAGGGAATGGATGGCTACACCTTC
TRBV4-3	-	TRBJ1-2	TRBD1	CASSQVGTGLSSDYGYTF	TGCGCCAGCAGCCAGGTCGGGACAGGGTTGTCATCTGACTATGGCTACACCTTC
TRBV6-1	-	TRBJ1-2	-	CASSEPGALVYGYTF	TGTGCCAGCAGTGAACCGGGGGCTTTGGTCTATGGCTACACCTTC
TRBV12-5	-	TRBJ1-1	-	CASGLVGVRGTEAFF	TGTGCTAGTGGTTTGGTTGGGGTACGGGGGACTGAAGCTTTCTTT
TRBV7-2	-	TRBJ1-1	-	CASSLFGGEAFF	TGTGCCAGCAGCTTATTCGGTGGTGAAGCTTTCTTT
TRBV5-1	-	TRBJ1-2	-	CASSFTFTGGYTF	TGCGCCAGCAGCTTCACTTTTACGGGGGGCTACACCTTC
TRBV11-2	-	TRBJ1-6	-	CASSLLFQGYSPLHF	TGTGCCAGCAGCTTATTGTTCCAGGGGTATTCACCCCTCCACTTT
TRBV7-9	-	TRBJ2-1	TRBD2	CASSPTGLAGAGEQFF	TGTGCCAGCAGCCCTACGGGACTAGCGGGGGCCGGTGAGCAGTTCTTC
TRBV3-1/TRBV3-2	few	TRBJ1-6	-	CASSPHREGYNSPLHF	TGTGCCAGCAGCCCCCACAGGGAGGGGTATAATTCACCCCTCCACTTT
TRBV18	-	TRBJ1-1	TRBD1	CASSPGQGEAFF	TGTGCCAGCTCACCTGGACAGGGTGAAGCTTTCTTT
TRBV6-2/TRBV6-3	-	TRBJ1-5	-	CASSYSRRGGVQPQHF	TGTGCCAGCAGTTACTCGAGGCGCGGCGGTGTACAGCCCCAGCATTTT
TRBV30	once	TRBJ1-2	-	CAWRADDNYGYTF	TGTGCCTGGAGGGCGGACGATAACTATGGCTACACCTTC
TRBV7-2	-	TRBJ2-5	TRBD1	CASSRDRQETQYF	TGTGCCAGCAGCCGGGACAGACAAGAGACCCAGTACTTC
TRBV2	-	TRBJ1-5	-	CASSQGYQPQHF	TGTGCCAGCAGCCAGGGATACCAGCCCCAGCATTTT
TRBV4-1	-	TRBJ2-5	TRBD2	CASSPGVLAGPTFQETQYF	TGCGCCAGCAGCCCCGGGGTCTTAGCGGGGCCAACTTTCCAAGAGACCCAGTACTTC
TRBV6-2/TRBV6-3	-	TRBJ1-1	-	CASSYEMTPKLNEAFF	TGTGCCAGCAGTTACGAAATGACCCCAAAACTGAATGAAGCTTTCTTT
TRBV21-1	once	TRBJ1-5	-	CASSPQGLANLPQHF	TGTGCCAGCAGCCCCCAGGGCTTAGCAAATTTGCCCCAGCATTTT
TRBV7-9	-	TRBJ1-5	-	CASSLVYGNSNQPQHF	TGTGCCAGCAGCTTAGTTTACGGGAATAGCAATCAGCCCCAGCATTTT
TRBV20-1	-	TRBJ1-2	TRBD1	CSASTLRTGSNGYTF	TGCAGTGCTAGTACCTTAAGGACAGGGTCGAACGGCTACACCTTC